Below, one T cell receptor beta chain is given with its context. Its antigen is unidentified. This sample stems from a study of T cell responses to AZD1222 COVID-19 vaccine. Study-wide findings and caveats: The sample set comprised mostly white British donors with more females, and clonal diversity was possibly underestimated. Spike was spanned by vaccine-associated CD4 TCRs, which were dominant at 160-218 and 743-854. Of the AZD1222 recipients, only 5 to 7 were seropositive at baseline. Reportedly, nearly half the spike-specific TCRs target unmutated variant regions.

This table comes from immunoSEQ multiplex PCR, and its TCRdb copy is limited to in-frame clones, with some not included. The table shows approximately 120,000 clones, with 87% occurring only once. Germline-derived CDR1 and CDR2 are SQVTM and ANQGSEA. This CDR3 is 12 amino acids long. The V gene lost 4 bases and the J gene lost 5 bases, with 11 bases spanning the gap. The source was peripheral blood, collected 28 days after the second AZD1222 dose. This clonotype was sampled from an adult who received the AZD1222 COVID-19 vaccine. The chain is built from TRBV29-1 and TRBJ1-1; D perhaps matches TRBD1 (5 bases). This chain's CDR3 is CSVAGTGTEAFF. The CDR3 nucleotides are TGCAGCGTTGCGGGGACGGGGACTGAAGCTTTCTTT.